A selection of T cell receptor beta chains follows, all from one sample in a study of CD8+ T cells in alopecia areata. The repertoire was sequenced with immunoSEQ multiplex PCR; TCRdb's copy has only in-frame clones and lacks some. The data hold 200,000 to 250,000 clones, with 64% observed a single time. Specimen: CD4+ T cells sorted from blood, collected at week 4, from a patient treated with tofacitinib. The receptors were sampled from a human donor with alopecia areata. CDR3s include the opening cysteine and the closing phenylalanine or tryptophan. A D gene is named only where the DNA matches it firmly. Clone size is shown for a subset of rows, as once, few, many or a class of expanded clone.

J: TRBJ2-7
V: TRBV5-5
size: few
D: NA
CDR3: CASSPAGAGEQYF
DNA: TGTGCCAGCAGCCCGGCGGGTGCGGGAGAGCAGTACTTC

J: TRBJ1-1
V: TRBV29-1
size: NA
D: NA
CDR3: CSVEREAFF
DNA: TGCAGCGTAGAAAGAGAAGCTTTCTTT

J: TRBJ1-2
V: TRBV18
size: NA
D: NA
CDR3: CASSPPVERGYTF
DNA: TGTGCCAGCTCACCACCGGTGGAACGGGGCTACACCTTC

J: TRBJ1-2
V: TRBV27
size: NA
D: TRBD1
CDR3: CASSSVSTGGKGYTF
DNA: TGTGCCAGCAGTTCAGTTTCGACAGGGGGTAAGGGCTACACCTTC

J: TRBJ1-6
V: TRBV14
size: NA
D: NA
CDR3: CASSRHRAGNSPLHF
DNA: TGTGCCAGCAGCCGCCACAGGGCAGGGAATTCACCCCTCCACTTT

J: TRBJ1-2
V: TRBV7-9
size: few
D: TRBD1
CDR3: CASSSGQHWNYGYTF
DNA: TGTGCCAGCAGCTCGGGACAGCACTGGAACTATGGCTACACCTTC

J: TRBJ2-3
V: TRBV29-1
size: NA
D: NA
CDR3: CSAGVGGVTDTQYF
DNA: TGCAGCGCCGGAGTTGGAGGGGTTACAGATACGCAGTATTTT

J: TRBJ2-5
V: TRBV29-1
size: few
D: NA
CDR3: CSVTDIANQETQYF
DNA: TGCAGCGTGACTGATATAGCCAACCAAGAGACCCAGTACTTC

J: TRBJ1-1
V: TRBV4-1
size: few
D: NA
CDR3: CASSQDAHAGGTEAFF
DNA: TGCGCCAGCAGCCAAGATGCACACGCGGGGGGCACTGAAGCTTTCTTT

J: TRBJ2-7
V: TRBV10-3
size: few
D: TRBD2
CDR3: CAISPRASGGTYEQYF
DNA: TGTGCCATCAGTCCACGCGCCAGCGGGGGGACCTACGAGCAGTACTTC

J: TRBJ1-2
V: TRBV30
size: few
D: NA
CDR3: CAWRDSSFIASGYTF
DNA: TGTGCCTGGAGAGACAGCTCTTTCATTGCGTCTGGCTACACCTTC

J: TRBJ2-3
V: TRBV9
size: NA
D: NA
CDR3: CASSSRGGASTDTQYF
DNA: TGTGCCAGCAGCTCAAGGGGAGGCGCCAGCACAGATACGCAGTATTTT

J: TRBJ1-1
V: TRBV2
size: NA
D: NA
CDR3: CASRVYLNTEAFF
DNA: TGTGCCAGCAGGGTCTACCTGAACACTGAAGCTTTCTTT

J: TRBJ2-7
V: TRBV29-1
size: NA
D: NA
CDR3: CSVEGGTASYEQYF
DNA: TGCAGCGTTGAAGGGGGGACCGCGTCCTACGAGCAGTACTTC

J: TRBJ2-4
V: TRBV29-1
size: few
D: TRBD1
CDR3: CSVEGQAKNIQYF
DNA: TGCAGCGTGGAGGGACAGGCAAAAAACATTCAGTACTTC

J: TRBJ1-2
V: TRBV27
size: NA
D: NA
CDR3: CASSPRLPYGSYTF
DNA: TGTGCCAGCAGTCCTCGGTTACCGTATGGTAGCTACACCTTC

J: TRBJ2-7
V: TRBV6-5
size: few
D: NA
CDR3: CASNPTGAWGYEQYF
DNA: TGTGCCAGCAACCCGACAGGAGCATGGGGTTACGAGCAGTACTTC

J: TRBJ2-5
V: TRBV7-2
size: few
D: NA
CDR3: CASSSWGSVGETQYF
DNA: TGTGCCAGCAGCTCCTGGGGTAGCGTAGGGGAGACCCAGTACTTC

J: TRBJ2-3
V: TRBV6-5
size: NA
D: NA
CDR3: CASSRPSGLRTQYF
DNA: TGTGCCAGCAGCCGACCCTCGGGGCTTCGTACGCAGTATTTT